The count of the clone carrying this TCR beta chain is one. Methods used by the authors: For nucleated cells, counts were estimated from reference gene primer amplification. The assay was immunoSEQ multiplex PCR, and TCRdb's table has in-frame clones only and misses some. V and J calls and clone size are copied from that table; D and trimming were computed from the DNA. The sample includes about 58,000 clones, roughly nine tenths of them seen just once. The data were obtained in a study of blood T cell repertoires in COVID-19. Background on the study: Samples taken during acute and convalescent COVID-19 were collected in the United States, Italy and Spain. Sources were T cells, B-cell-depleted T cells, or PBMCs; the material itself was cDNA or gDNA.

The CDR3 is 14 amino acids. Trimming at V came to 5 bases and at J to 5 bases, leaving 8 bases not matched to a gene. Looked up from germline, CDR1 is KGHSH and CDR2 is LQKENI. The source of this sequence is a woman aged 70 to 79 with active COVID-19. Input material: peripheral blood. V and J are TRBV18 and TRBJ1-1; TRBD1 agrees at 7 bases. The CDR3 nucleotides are TGTGCCAGCTCATCCGACAGGGCAGGGACTGAAGCTTTCTTT. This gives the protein CASSSDRAGTEAFF.